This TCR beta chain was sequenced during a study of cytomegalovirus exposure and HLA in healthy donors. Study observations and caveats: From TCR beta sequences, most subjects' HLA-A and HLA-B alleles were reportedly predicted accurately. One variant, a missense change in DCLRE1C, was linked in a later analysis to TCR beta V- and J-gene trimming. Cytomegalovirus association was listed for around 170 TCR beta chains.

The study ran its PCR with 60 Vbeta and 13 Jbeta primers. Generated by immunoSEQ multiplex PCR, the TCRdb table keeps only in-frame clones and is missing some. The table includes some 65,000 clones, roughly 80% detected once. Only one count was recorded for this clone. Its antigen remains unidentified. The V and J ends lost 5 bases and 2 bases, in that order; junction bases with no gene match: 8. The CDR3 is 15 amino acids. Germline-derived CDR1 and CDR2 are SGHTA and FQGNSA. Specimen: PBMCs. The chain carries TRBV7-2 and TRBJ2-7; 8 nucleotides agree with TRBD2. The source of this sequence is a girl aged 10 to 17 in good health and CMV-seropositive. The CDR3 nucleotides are TGTGCCAGCAGCCCCGATACTAGCGGCCCCTACGAGCAGTACTTC. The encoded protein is CASSPDTSGPYEQYF.